The 20 T cell receptor beta chains listed next were all sequenced from one sample in a study of cytomegalovirus exposure and HLA in healthy donors. Generated by immunoSEQ multiplex PCR, the TCRdb table keeps only in-frame clones and is missing some. The table records 21,000 or so clones, around 96% of them present only once. Sample: PBMCs. These receptors were taken from a man aged 25-45 years in good health and CMV-seropositive.

J is TRBJ2-2 and V is TRBV7-8; maybe TRBD2 (7 bases). V lost 1 base and J lost 2, with 14 bases in between. The germline V gene encodes CDR1 SGHVS and CDR2 FQNEAQ. The CDR3 sequence is 17 residues long. The CDR3 loop is CASSLDPGGFNTGELFF. The CDR3 DNA reads as TGTGCCAGCAGCTTAGACCCGGGGGGCTTTAACACCGGGGAGCTGTTTTTT.

The V and J genes are TRBV9 and TRBJ2-1; 8 nucleotides match TRBD2. J lost 4 bases, V lost 6 bases, and 12 bases had no gene match. The V gene's germline CDR1 is SGDLS and CDR2 YYNGEE. CDR3 length: 16 amino acids. CDR3 nucleotides: TGTGCCAGCAACGAAGGGGCTAGCGGGCCGTACAATGAGCAGTTCTTC. Its translation is CASNEGASGPYNEQFF.

The rearrangement joins TRBV10-3 to TRBJ1-1; maybe TRBD1 (5 bases). CDR1 and CDR2 (germline): ENHRY, SYGVKD. The CDR3 spans 11 residues. Trimming removed 8 bases from V and 5 bases from J, with 9 bases in between. The CDR3 reads CAIAGGTEAFF. The CDR3 nucleotides are TGTGCCATCGCCGGGGGGACTGAAGCTTTCTTT.

The chain employs TRBV28 and TRBJ1-2; perhaps TRBD1 as D (5 bases). Germline CDR1 is MDHEN and CDR2 is SYDVKM. V shed 6 bases and J shed 4 bases, with 18 bases lying between them. The CDR3 runs to 15 residues. The CDR3 reads CASSLPGGGLYGYTF. The CDR3 nucleotides are TGTGCCAGCAGCCTCCCGGGCGGGGGACTCTATGGCTACACCTTC.

The V and J genes are TRBV20-1 and TRBJ2-7, with D uncertain. Germline CDR1 DFQATT, CDR2 SNEGSKA (reference sequence). The CDR3 is 11 amino acids. Trimming shortened V by 5 bases and J by 5 bases, and 10 bases separated the two germline ends. The CDR3 sequence is CSAGPGDEQYF. Written as DNA, the CDR3 is TGCAGTGCTGGGCCAGGCGACGAGCAGTACTTC.

This chain links TRBV4-1 with TRBJ2-1; 11 bases fit TRBD2. The CDR3 extends over 17 amino acids. Germline V gene lookup returns CDR1 MGHRA and CDR2 YSYEKL. With V trimmed by 1 base and J by 3 bases, 5 bases remained unmatched. Here the CDR3 DNA reads TGCGCCAGCAGCCAAGCACCGCTAGCGGGGGGCTACAATGAGCAGTTCTTC. This sequence encodes CASSQAPLAGGYNEQFF.

This chain uses TRBV27 with TRBJ2-7, with 10 bases fitting TRBD2. J gave up 6 bases and V 7 bases, and 15 bases lay outside the gene matches. Germline CDR1 MNHEY, CDR2 SMNVEV (reference sequence). The CDR3 consists of 16 residues. CDR3 in DNA: TGTGCCAGCATATCAACTGCTAGCGGGAGAATCTCCGAGCAGTACTTC. Translation: CASISTASGRISEQYF.

J is TRBJ2-2 and V is TRBV5-1; 14 nucleotides line up with TRBD2. Germline V gives CDR1 SGHRS, CDR2 YFSETQ. V lost 3 bases and J lost 7; bases outside the gene matches: 14. CDR3 length equals 19 residues. The DNA of the CDR3 is TGCGCCAGCAGCTCGGGACCCGGGACTAGCGGGAGAAAGGGCGGGGAGCTGTTTTTT. This gives the protein CASSSGPGTSGRKGGELFF.

This clone was detected once. V and J are TRBV27 and TRBJ2-1; tentative D call: TRBD2 (6 bases). Deletions cut 6 bases from V and 0 bases from J, with 9 bases between. The CDR3 runs 14 residues. Germline V CDR1 and CDR2: MNHEY, SMNVEV (reference sequence). The CDR3 region has the DNA TGTGCCAGCAGCCGGGACTCCTCCTACAATGAGCAGTTCTTC. Its translation: CASSRDSSYNEQFF.

The chain employs TRBV28 and TRBJ2-7, with D hard to call. This CDR3 contains 13 residues. In germline, CDR1 is MDHEN, CDR2 SYDVKM. V lost 5 bases and J 1 base, leaving 9 bases between the germline ends. CDR3 in DNA: TGTGCCAGCAGTCGTGACATATCCTACGAGCAGTACTTC. Amino acid sequence: CASSRDISYEQYF.

The rearrangement links TRBV27 to TRBJ2-7; TRBD1 matches 9 bases. The CDR3 is 16 residues long. The V gene end was trimmed by 7 bases and the J gene end by 1 base; junction bases not matched to a gene: 11. The germline V gene has CDR1 MNHEY and CDR2 SMNVEV (reference sequence). Written as DNA, the CDR3 is TGTGCCAGCAAGTTTGTTACTGGACAGGGGTCCTACGAGCAGTACTTC. Protein: CASKFVTGQGSYEQYF.

This chain connects TRBV6-1 to TRBJ2-7, with D unclear. V was pared by 1 base and J by 11 bases, with 15 bases between. CDR3 size: 13 residues. Germline V gene sequence: CDR1 MNHNS, CDR2 SASEGT. The CDR3 coding sequence is TGTGCCAGCAGTGAAGGGGCGCAGGTTATTGAGTACTTC. Its protein is CASSEGAQVIEYF.

This chain joins TRBV6-6 and TRBJ1-1, with D unclear. Per germline, CDR1 MNHNY and CDR2 SVGAGI (reference sequence). V lost 4 bases and J 8 bases, leaving 11 bases between the germline ends. The CDR3 runs to 12 residues. In nucleotides, the CDR3 is TGTGCCAGCAGTTCGGACTATCACGAAGCTTTCTTT. As protein: CASSSDYHEAFF.

The chain combines TRBV2 with TRBJ2-3; TRBD2 might be the D (5 bases). The germline gives CDR1 SNHLY, CDR2 FYNNEI. This CDR3 region has 12 residues. Trimming removed 6 bases at V and 7 bases at J, with 11 bases between. The CDR3 DNA sequence: TGTGCCAGCAGGGCCGGGGAGCATACGCAGTATTTT. Translating it yields CASRAGEHTQYF.

The J gene is TRBJ2-1, the V gene TRBV4-2; 11 bases map to TRBD2. After removal of 0 bases from V and 5 bases from J, the junction contained 15 bases not matched to a gene. Germline lookup yields CDR1 LGHNA and CDR2 YNFKEQ. This CDR3 has 20 amino acids. CDR3 coding DNA: TGTGCCAGCAGCCAAGAGCCAGGGAGGCTAGCGGGAGGAGGTAACAATGAGCAGTTCTTC. This sequence encodes CASSQEPGRLAGGGNNEQFF.

The chain links TRBV2 to TRBJ1-5, with D possibly TRBD1 on 5 matching bases. This CDR3 contains 15 residues. Germline loops: CDR1 SNHLY, CDR2 FYNNEI. V lost 1 base and J lost 0, with 7 bases in between. The CDR3 sequence: CASSEGGASNQPQHF. The CDR3, as DNA: TGTGCCAGCAGTGAAGGTGGGGCTAGCAATCAGCCCCAGCATTTT.

The rearrangement links TRBV30 to TRBJ2-7; 9 bases agree with TRBD2. Germline assignment: CDR1 GTSNPN and CDR2 SVGIG (reference sequence). This CDR3 contains 15 residues. The V and J ends lost 3 bases and 5 bases, in that order; junction bases with no gene match: 11. CDR3 protein: CAWRKVAGGPDEQYF. CDR3 coding DNA: TGTGCCTGGAGGAAAGTTGCGGGAGGGCCTGACGAGCAGTACTTC.

This CDR3 reads CASSQGPQGSSGNTIYF. The CDR3 bases are TGCGCCAGCAGCCAGGGCCCACAGGGGTCCTCTGGAAACACCATATATTTT. The chain is built from TRBV4-1 and TRBJ1-3; 7 bases agree with TRBD1. CDR1 and CDR2 from the germline V gene are MGHRA and YSYEKL. CDR3 length: 17 amino acids. Trimming cost V 3 bases and J 0 bases; bases outside gene matches: 8.

The chain couples TRBV28 to TRBJ1-2, with TRBD1 matching over 10 bases. This CDR3 region has 13 residues. Losses at the gene ends were 2 bases for V and 6 bases for J; bases not matched to a gene: 0. The germline V gene has CDR1 MDHEN and CDR2 SYDVKM. DNA for the CDR3: TGTGCCAGCAGTTTAGGGACAGGGGATGGCTACACCTTC. It translates to CASSLGTGDGYTF.

V is TRBV4-1 and J is TRBJ1-2, with 7 positions matching TRBD1. Germline CDR1 and CDR2: MGHRA and YSYEKL. Trimming at V came to 0 bases and at J to 3 bases, leaving 7 bases not matched to a gene. The CDR3 extends over 16 amino acids. The CDR3 loop reads CASSQERGRLDYGYTF. The CDR3 DNA follows: TGCGCCAGCAGCCAAGAGAGGGGGCGGCTAGACTATGGCTACACCTTC.